This T cell receptor (beta chain) emerged from a study of T cells after yellow fever vaccination. This clonotype was seen repeatedly, ten times or more. Its target is not known. CDR1 DFQATT and CDR2 SNEGSKA come from the germline V gene (reference sequence). The CDR3 spans 11 residues. Trimming took 5 bases from V and 6 from J, leaving 9 bases between them. TCRdb recomputed calls from the 5' RACE reads with MiXCR, one row per CDR3 protein. The table records about 260,000 distinct CDR3 sequences, around 5.3% of them present only once. The study, taken as a whole, reports: High-abundance clonotypes from the bulk population could contaminate FACS-sorted repertoires. CD4 and CD8 compartments shared a small share of clonotypes. Weaker overall, the secondary response nonetheless peaked faster (day 5 versus 15).

The sequence came from a man aged 18-30 years who received the YFV17D yellow fever vaccine. J is TRBJ2-3 and V is TRBV20-1; D is ambiguous. The sequencing here drew on CD4+ T cells sorted from PBMCs, taken on the day of the yellow fever booster vaccination. CDR3 DNA sequence: TGCAGTGCTGGAAGGCGGGATACGCAGTATTTT. Protein product: CSAGRRDTQYF.